The 7 T cell receptor beta chains listed next were all sequenced from one sample in a study of shared clonotypes between healthy human individuals (dated by TCRdb to about 2020). CD8 naive samples consisted of CD45RO-negative cells that were positively selected for CCR7, yielding a CD45RA+CCR7+ population without TemRA cells. Libraries were built with the immunoSEQ multiplex PCR assay. This is the immuneACCESS table as TCRdb keeps it, with only in-frame sequences that have V and J called. A part of the clones is gone; compared with another copy, unresolved V genes explain less than half, and the rest is unexplained. The sample yields hundreds of thousands of clones; roughly 96% were counted once. About 0.11% of the sample belongs to the ten largest clones. Sample: naive CD8+ T cells sorted from blood. Read against the paper, the sample's cell subset or site label means: CD45RA+CCR7+. The origin of the receptors is a woman in her twenties or thirties in good health.

J is TRBJ2-7 and V is TRBV9, with D hard to call. CDR1 and CDR2 from the germline V gene are SGDLS and YYNGEE. Trimming took off 0 bases at V and 5 bases at J, with 9 bases between the two ends. CDR3 size: 13 residues. For the CDR3, the DNA is TGTGCCAGCAGCGTAGACTTGGGCGACGAGCAGTACTTC. Its protein product is CASSVDLGDEQYF.

This chain links TRBV20-1 with TRBJ2-5; D may be TRBD1 (5 bases). Germline CDR1 reads DFQATT; CDR2 reads SNEGSKA (reference sequence). The CDR3 has 10 amino acids. CDR3 residues: CNDSLETQYF. The CDR3, as DNA: TGCAATGACAGTCTGGAGACCCAGTACTTC.

The chain joins TRBV4-2 to TRBJ2-7; a weak D match, TRBD2 (5 bases). Germline CDR1 and CDR2: LGHNA and YNFKEQ. Between the trimmed V and J ends, which lost 2 bases and 3 bases, there was a span of 17 bases. The CDR3 has 16 amino acids. CDR3 protein: CASSQLPGENDYEQYF. CDR3 DNA: TGTGCCAGCAGCCAACTCCCCGGGGAGAACGACTACGAGCAGTACTTC.

This chain connects TRBV27 to TRBJ2-1; 10 bases match TRBD2. V lost 6 bases to trimming and J lost 7 bases; unmatched junction nucleotides: 6. Germline V gene sequence: CDR1 MNHEY, CDR2 SMNVEV (reference sequence). This CDR3 is 14 amino acids long. The CDR3 spells CASSSGTSDNEQFF. CDR3 in DNA: TGTGCCAGCAGCTCCGGGACTAGCGATAATGAGCAGTTCTTC.

The chain recombines TRBV5-5 with TRBJ2-1, with D tentatively TRBD1 or TRBD2 (6 bases each). The ends were cut back, 4 bases at V and 2 bases at J, with 13 bases in the middle. The CDR3 is 15 residues long. Germline CDR1 is SGHKS and CDR2 is YYEKEE (reference sequence). This CDR3 is CASSPPGATYNEQFF. The CDR3 DNA reads as TGTGCCAGCAGCCCCCCGGGGGCCACCTACAATGAGCAGTTCTTC.

The CDR3 nucleotides are TGTGCCAGCAGCTTCGACACAGCCTACGAGCAGTACTTC. Translation: CASSFDTAYEQYF. The J gene is TRBJ2-7, the V gene TRBV5-6, with D uncertain. CDR1 SGHDT and CDR2 YYEEEE come from the germline V gene. Trimming removed 2 bases at V and 2 bases at J, with 8 bases between. The CDR3 contains 13 residues.

The chain employs TRBV6-6 and TRBJ2-7, with a weak D call TRBD2 (6 bases). Germline CDR1 MNHNY, CDR2 SVGAGI (reference sequence). V was cut by 2 bases and J by 0 bases, with 8 bases left in between. This CDR3 is 14 amino acids long. This CDR3 reads CASSYEGGSYEQYF. The CDR3 DNA follows: TGTGCCAGCAGTTACGAGGGAGGCTCCTACGAGCAGTACTTC.